Listed below are T cell receptor beta chains from one sample, sequenced in a study of neurological immune-mediated disorders. TCRdb processed the 5' RACE reads anew with MiXCR; each CDR3 protein has one entry. Among roughly 70,000 distinct CDR3 sequences listed, roughly 3.9% were seen once. Sequencing used PBMCs. The source of these receptors is a man younger than 45 with multiple sclerosis. Each CDR3 is given with its conserved first and last residue. Fields, in order: J gene, D gene, clone size, V gene, CDR3 DNA, CDR3 protein. D genes are given only for firm matches. Size is stated for part of the rows, as once, few or many counts, or as a class when the clone is expanded.

>TRBJ1-4|NA|many|TRBV15
TGTGCCACCAGCAGAGATCTGACTAATGAAAAACTGTTTTTT
CATSRDLTNEKLFF
>TRBJ1-6|TRBD1|few|TRBV7-2
TGTGCCAGCAGCTTTACCGGGACAGGGGACTCACCCCTCCACTTT
CASSFTGTGDSPLHF
>TRBJ2-1|TRBD1|many|TRBV5-1
TGCGCCAGCAAGGGACAGACGACCTACAATGAGCAGTTCTTC
CASKGQTTYNEQFF
>TRBJ2-5|NA|many|TRBV12-3/TRBV12-4
TGTGCCAGCAGTTACCGACAAGACCAAGAGACCCAGTACTTC
CASSYRQDQETQYF
>TRBJ2-3|NA|many|TRBV19
TGTGCCAGTAGTACGGGGGATACGCAGTATTTT
CASSTGDTQYF
>TRBJ2-1|TRBD2|many|TRBV6-2/TRBV6-3
TGTGCCAGCAGTTACTCAACTAGCGGGGTACTCCTCAATGAGCAGTTCTTC
CASSYSTSGVLLNEQFF
>TRBJ2-7|TRBD2|few|TRBV5-1
TGCGCCAGCAGCTTGCTACTAGCGGGGGTCTCCTACGAGCAGTACTTC
CASSLLLAGVSYEQYF
>TRBJ2-7|TRBD2|many|TRBV7-2
TGTGCCAGCAGCATCGGGACTAGCGGGGGTTTCCAGTACTTC
CASSIGTSGGFQYF
>TRBJ2-5|TRBD1|many|TRBV7-8
TGTGCCAGCAGCTTAGGCGGACAGGGGGGAGAGACCCAGTACTTC
CASSLGGQGGETQYF
>TRBJ2-6|NA|many|TRBV4-3
TGCGCCAGCAGCCAAGACCCCTCTGGGGCCAACGTCCTGACTTTC
CASSQDPSGANVLTF
>TRBJ2-2|TRBD1|many|TRBV20-1
TGCAGTGCTAGAGATGGCGGGACAGGGGAAACCGGGGAGCTGTTTTTT
CSARDGGTGETGELFF
>TRBJ2-2|NA|many|TRBV7-2
TGTGCCAGCAGCTTATCGGTCACCGGGGAGCTGTTTTTT
CASSLSVTGELFF
>TRBJ2-7|NA|many|TRBV4-1
TGCGCCAGCAGCCAAGTCCCCGATTACGAGCAGTACTTC
CASSQVPDYEQYF
>TRBJ2-7|NA|many|TRBV6-2/TRBV6-3
TGTGCCAGCAGTTACTCTGGCATGGAAGAGCAGTACTTC
CASSYSGMEEQYF
>TRBJ1-1|NA|many|TRBV6-6
TGTGCCAGCAGTCCAAAGATTAACACTGAAGCTTTCTTT
CASSPKINTEAFF
>TRBJ2-2|TRBD1|many|TRBV27
TGTGCCAGCAGTTGGACAGGGATCACCGGGGAGCTGTTTTTT
CASSWTGITGELFF
>TRBJ2-5|NA|many|TRBV11-2
TGTGCCAGCAGCTTAGCCCAAGAGACCCAGTACTTC
CASSLAQETQYF
>TRBJ1-1|NA|many|TRBV5-1
TGCGCCAGCAGCTTGGGTGGCGACACTGAAGCTTTCTTT
CASSLGGDTEAFF
>TRBJ2-7|NA|many|TRBV20-1
TGCAGTGCTAGAGATGCTGGCCACGAGCAGTACTTC
CSARDAGHEQYF
>TRBJ2-3|TRBD2|many|TRBV2
TGTGCCAGCAGTGAAGGGGGTAGCGGGGGTTCCGGTACGCAGTATTTT
CASSEGGSGGSGTQYF
>TRBJ2-2|TRBD1|many|TRBV24-1
TGTGCCACCAGTGAACCGACAGGGCCGGGCACCGGGGAGCTGTTTTTT
CATSEPTGPGTGELFF
>TRBJ2-3|TRBD1|many|TRBV11-2
TGTGCCAGCAGCTTCCTCCGGGGACAGGGAGTCCTCACAGATACGCAGTATTTT
CASSFLRGQGVLTDTQYF
>TRBJ1-2|NA|many|TRBV15
TGTGCCACCAGCAGAGACAGGGGCTACACCTTC
CATSRDRGYTF
>TRBJ1-4|NA|many|TRBV5-1
TGCGCCAGCAGCTTTTTCGGGGCCGAAGAAAAACTGTTTTTT
CASSFFGAEEKLFF
>TRBJ1-1|TRBD1|many|TRBV12-3/TRBV12-4
TGTGCCAGCAGCTCCGGGACAGGGGCGGGAGAGATTGAAGCTTTCTTT
CASSSGTGAGEIEAFF
>TRBJ2-7|TRBD1|many|TRBV12-3/TRBV12-4
TGTGCCAGCAGTTTCAGACAGGGTTCCTACGAGCAGTACTTC
CASSFRQGSYEQYF
>TRBJ1-1|NA|few|TRBV7-2
TGTGCCAGCAGCCCTGGAGGCAGAATGAACACTGAAGCTTTCTTT
CASSPGGRMNTEAFF
>TRBJ1-5|NA|NA|TRBV9
TGTGCCAGCAGCCCCGGGGCGTCCAATCAGCCCCAGAATTTT
CASSPGASNQPQNF
>TRBJ2-7|NA|many|TRBV4-1
TGCGCCAGCAGCCAAGATTGGGGCTACGAGCAGTACTTC
CASSQDWGYEQYF
>TRBJ2-5|NA|many|TRBV29-1
TGCAGCGTTGATGGGGGGACGGAGACCCAGTACTTC
CSVDGGTETQYF
>TRBJ2-4|NA|many|TRBV5-1
TGCGCCAGCAGCCCGGCGGGCTCAAACATTCAGTACTTC
CASSPAGSNIQYF
>TRBJ1-2|NA|many|TRBV27
TGTGCCAGCAGTTTAGGTCCAGGACCGAGCTATGGCTACACCTTC
CASSLGPGPSYGYTF
>TRBJ2-5|TRBD1|many|TRBV25-1
TGTGCCAGCAGTGAGGCAGGGGGAGAAGAGACCCAGTACTTC
CASSEAGGEETQYF
>TRBJ2-3|NA|NA|TRBV10-3
TGTGCCATCACTCCCGGCCTTAGCACAGATACGCAGTATTTT
CAITPGLSTDTQYF
>TRBJ2-7|NA|many|TRBV5-1
TGCGCCAGCAGCCGAGAAGGACAGTACTACGAGCAGTACTTC
CASSREGQYYEQYF
>TRBJ2-3|NA|many|TRBV6-4
TGTGCCAGCAGTGAGGGGAATAGCGAAACAGATACGCAGTATTTT
CASSEGNSETDTQYF
>TRBJ1-1|TRBD1|many|TRBV20-1
TGCAGTGCCCCTTCTGAGACAGGGGGCTGGGACACTGAAGCTTTCTTT
CSAPSETGGWDTEAFF
>TRBJ1-1|NA|many|TRBV20-1
TGCAGTGCTGCGAAGAACGGTTATCTCACTGAAGCTTTCTTT
CSAAKNGYLTEAFF
>TRBJ1-6|NA|many|TRBV3-1
TGTGCCAGCAGCCATGAGCAGGGATCACCCCTCCACTTT
CASSHEQGSPLHF
>TRBJ2-3|NA|many|TRBV2
TGTGCCAGCAGTGGACAGTTTAGCACAGATACGCAGTATTTT
CASSGQFSTDTQYF
>TRBJ2-7|NA|few|TRBV29-1
TGCAGCGTTTCCCGGGGCCAAGGGTTGGAGTACTTC
CSVSRGQGLEYF
>TRBJ2-5|NA|many|TRBV20-1
TGCAGTGCTGGAGGAAGCCTCCGAGGGGAGACCCAGTACTTC
CSAGGSLRGETQYF
>TRBJ1-2|TRBD1|many|TRBV20-1
TGCAGTGCTAGGAGGGACAGGGGCTATGGCTACACCTTC
CSARRDRGYGYTF
>TRBJ2-6|NA|many|TRBV5-1
TGCGCCAGCAGCTTGAACAGGTTTGGGGCCAACGTCCTGACTTTC
CASSLNRFGANVLTF
>TRBJ1-2|NA|many|TRBV12-3/TRBV12-4
TGTGCCAGCAGCTTGCTGGACGGAGAGGATGGCTACACCTTC
CASSLLDGEDGYTF
>TRBJ2-3|TRBD2|many|TRBV5-1
TGCGCCAGCAGCTTGGGGGGGACTAGCAGGTCGACAGATACGCAGTATTTT
CASSLGGTSRSTDTQYF
>TRBJ1-1|TRBD1|many|TRBV6-5
TGTGCCAGCAGACCAGACAGGGCGGCCACTGAAGCTTTCTTT
CASRPDRAATEAFF
>TRBJ2-2|TRBD1|many|TRBV9
TGTGCCAGCAGCGTAGGAGGGGGCGGATTCGGGGAGCTGTTTTTT
CASSVGGGGFGELFF
>TRBJ2-1|NA|NA|TRBV2
TGTGCCAGCAGAAGAATTCTTGACGAGCAGTTCTTC
CASRRILDEQFF
>TRBJ1-5|NA|many|TRBV5-1
TGCGCCAGCAGTCAGGACAGTCGCAATCAGCCCCAGCATTTT
CASSQDSRNQPQHF
>TRBJ1-4|NA|many|TRBV18
TGTGCCAGCTCACACGACAGGTTCGACAATGAAAAACTGTTTTTT
CASSHDRFDNEKLFF